What follows is one T cell receptor (beta chain) and its context. Its specificity is not known. Before any sequencing was done, the ViraFEST assay used viral peptide pools to expand antigen-specific CD4+ T cells. Cultured cells yielded isolated CD4+ T cells after nine to ten days. Each participant was administered two doses of either the BNT162b2 or the mRNA-1273 vaccine. The culture medium for 1.5 million to 2 million PBMC per well included 9.5 to 10 IU/ml IL-2 and 8.5 to 10 ug/ml peptides. IL-2 medium took the place of half the medium on both days 3 and 7. The sample originates from a study of vaccination effects on CD4 cells after COVID-19. Turning to the study itself: Post-vaccine sampling took place a median of 72 days after the second dose.

The assay was immunoSEQ multiplex PCR, and TCRdb's table has in-frame clones only and misses some. Here the sample spans 24,000 or so clones, around 69% being singletons. Study conclusions and caveats: Cross-reactivity toward common cold coronaviruses was confined to only 1 of 255 vaccine-induced clones in healthy vaccinees.

The CDR3 totals 13 residues. Germline lookup yields CDR1 MNHEY and CDR2 SMNVEV (reference sequence). The V and J ends lost 5 bases and 4 bases respectively, with 9 bases between them. The V and J genes are TRBV27 and TRBJ1-3, with D unresolved. The sequenced sample was CD4+ T cells from PBMCs cultured with HCoV-229E spike peptides, obtained after COVID-19 vaccination. The sequence came from a human donor who received a COVID-19 vaccine. CDR3 coding DNA: TGTGCCAGCAGTCCCCCTCTCGGAAACACCATATATTTT. Residues: CASSPPLGNTIYF.